This T cell receptor beta chain was sequenced for a study of blood T cell repertoires in COVID-19. Study in general: Samples representing acute and convalescent COVID-19 were sourced from the United States, Italy and Spain. The cDNA or gDNA used as material had been derived from T cells, B-cell-depleted T cells, or PBMCs.

Per the original data handling: Reference gene primers were amplified, and this amplification served to estimate nucleated cell counts. Method: immunoSEQ multiplex PCR; TCRdb's copy keeps in-frame clones and lacks some. V and J calls and clone size are given by that table; D and trimming were obtained from the DNA. This table has about 80,000 clones, 85% to 90% appearing once. V was pared by 1 base and J by 0 bases, with 2 bases of the junction left unmatched. This CDR3 region has 15 residues. Germline CDR1 and CDR2: SGHTA and FQGNSA. The sample taken for sequencing was peripheral blood. The sequence was obtained from a woman at least 80 years old with acute or convalescent COVID-19. The chain links TRBV7-2 to TRBJ1-1, with 7 bases identical to TRBD1. The CDR3 DNA follows: TGTGCCAGCAGCTTAGAGACAGGGATGAACACTGAAGCTTTCTTT. It is translated as CASSLETGMNTEAFF.